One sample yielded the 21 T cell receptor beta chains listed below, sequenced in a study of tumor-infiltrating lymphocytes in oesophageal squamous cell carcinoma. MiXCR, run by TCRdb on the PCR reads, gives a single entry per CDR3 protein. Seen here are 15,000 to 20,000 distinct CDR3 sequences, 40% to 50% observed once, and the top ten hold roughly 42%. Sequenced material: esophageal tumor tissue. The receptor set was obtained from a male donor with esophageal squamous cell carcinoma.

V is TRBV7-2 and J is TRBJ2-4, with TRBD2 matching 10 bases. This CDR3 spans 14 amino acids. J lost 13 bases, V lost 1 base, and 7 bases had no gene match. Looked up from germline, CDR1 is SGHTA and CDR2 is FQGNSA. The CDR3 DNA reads TGTGCCAGCAGCTTAGGGAGCGGGAGGGATGAGCAGTACTTC. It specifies CASSLGSGRDEQYF.

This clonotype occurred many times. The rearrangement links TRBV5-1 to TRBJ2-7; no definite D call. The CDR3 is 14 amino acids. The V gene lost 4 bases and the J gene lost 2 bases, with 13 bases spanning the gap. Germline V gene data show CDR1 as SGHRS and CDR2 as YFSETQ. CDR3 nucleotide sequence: TGCGCCAGCAGCACCTCGAACTATCCCTACGAGCAGTACTTC. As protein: CASSTSNYPYEQYF.

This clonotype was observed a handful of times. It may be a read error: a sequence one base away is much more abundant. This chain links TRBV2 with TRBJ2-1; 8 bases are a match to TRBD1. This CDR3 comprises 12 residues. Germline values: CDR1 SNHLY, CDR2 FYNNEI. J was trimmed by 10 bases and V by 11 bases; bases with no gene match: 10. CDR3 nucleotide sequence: TGTGCCGGGGGACAGGAATCCTACGAGCAGTTCTTC. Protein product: CAGGQESYEQFF. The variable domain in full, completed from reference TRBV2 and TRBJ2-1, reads EPEVTQTPSHQVTQMGQEVILRCVPISNHLYFYWYRQILGQKVEFLVSFYNNEISEKSEIFDDQFSVERPDGSNFTLKIRSTKLEDSAMYFCAGGQESYEQFFGPGTRLTVL.

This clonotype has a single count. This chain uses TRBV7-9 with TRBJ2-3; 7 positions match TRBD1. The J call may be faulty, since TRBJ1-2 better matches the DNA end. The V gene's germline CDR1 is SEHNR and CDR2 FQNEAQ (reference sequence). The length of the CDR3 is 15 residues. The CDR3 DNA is TGTGCCAGCAGCTTAAATGCACAGGGGTATGGCGGCTACACCTTC. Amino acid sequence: CASSLNAQGYGGYTF.

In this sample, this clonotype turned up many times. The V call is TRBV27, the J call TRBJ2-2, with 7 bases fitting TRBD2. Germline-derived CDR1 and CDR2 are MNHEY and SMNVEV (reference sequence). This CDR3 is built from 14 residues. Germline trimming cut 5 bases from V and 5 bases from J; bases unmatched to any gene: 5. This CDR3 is CASSLGGRTGELFF. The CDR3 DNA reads TGTGCCAGCAGTCTGGGAGGGCGTACCGGGGAGCTGTTTTTT.

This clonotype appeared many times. CDR3 residues: CASSAEGDGDTGELFF. DNA for the CDR3: TGTGCCAGCAGCGCCGAAGGTGACGGAGACACCGGGGAGCTGTTTTTT. The V and J genes are TRBV9 and TRBJ2-2; D ambiguous. This CDR3 has 16 amino acids. Germline CDR1 SGDLS, CDR2 YYNGEE. Trimming took 3 bases from V and 3 from J, leaving 15 bases between them.

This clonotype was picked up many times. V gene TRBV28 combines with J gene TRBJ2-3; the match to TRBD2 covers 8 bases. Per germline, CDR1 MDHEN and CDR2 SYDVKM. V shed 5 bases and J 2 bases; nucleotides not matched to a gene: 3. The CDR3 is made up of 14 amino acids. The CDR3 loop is CASSAGGNTDTQYF. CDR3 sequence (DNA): TGTGCCAGCAGTGCGGGAGGCAACACAGATACGCAGTATTTT. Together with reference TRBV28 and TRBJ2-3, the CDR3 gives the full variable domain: DVKVTQSSRYLVKRTGEKVFLECVQDMDHENMFWYRQDPGLGLRLIYFSYDVKMKEKGDIPEGYSVSREKKERFSLILESASTNQTSMYLCASSAGGNTDTQYFGPGTRLTVL.

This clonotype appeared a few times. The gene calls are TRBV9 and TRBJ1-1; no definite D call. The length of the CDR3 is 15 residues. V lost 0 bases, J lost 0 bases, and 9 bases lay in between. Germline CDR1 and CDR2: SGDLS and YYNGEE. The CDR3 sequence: CASSVDAVMNTEAFF. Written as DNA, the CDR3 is TGTGCCAGCAGCGTAGACGCCGTGATGAACACTGAAGCTTTCTTT. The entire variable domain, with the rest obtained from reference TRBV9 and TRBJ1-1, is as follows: DSGVTQTPKHLITATGQRVTLRCSPRSGDLSVYWYQQSLDQGLQFLIQYYNGEERAKGNILERFSAQQFPDLHSELNLSSLELGDSALYFCASSVDAVMNTEAFFGQGTRLTVV.

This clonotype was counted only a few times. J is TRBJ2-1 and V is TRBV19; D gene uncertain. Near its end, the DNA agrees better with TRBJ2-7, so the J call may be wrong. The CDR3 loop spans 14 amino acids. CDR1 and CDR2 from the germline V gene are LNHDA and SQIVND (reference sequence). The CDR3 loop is CASSAASSYNEQYF. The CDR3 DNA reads TGTGCCAGTAGTGCGGCGAGCTCCTACAATGAGCAGTACTTC.

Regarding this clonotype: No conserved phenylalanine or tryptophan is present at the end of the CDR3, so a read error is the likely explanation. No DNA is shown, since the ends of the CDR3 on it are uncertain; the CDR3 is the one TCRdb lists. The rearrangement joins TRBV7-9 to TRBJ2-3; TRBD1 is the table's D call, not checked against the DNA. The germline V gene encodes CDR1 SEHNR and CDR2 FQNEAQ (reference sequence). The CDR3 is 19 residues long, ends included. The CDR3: CASSSRRTFGSPTSSTLGT.

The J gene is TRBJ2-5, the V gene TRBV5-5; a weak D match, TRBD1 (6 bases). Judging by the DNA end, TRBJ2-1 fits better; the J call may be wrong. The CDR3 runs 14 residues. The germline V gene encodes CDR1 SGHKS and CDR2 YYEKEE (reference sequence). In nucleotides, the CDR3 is TGTGCCAGCAGCTTCCGGGACACTTACAATGAGCAGTTCTTC. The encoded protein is CASSFRDTYNEQFF.

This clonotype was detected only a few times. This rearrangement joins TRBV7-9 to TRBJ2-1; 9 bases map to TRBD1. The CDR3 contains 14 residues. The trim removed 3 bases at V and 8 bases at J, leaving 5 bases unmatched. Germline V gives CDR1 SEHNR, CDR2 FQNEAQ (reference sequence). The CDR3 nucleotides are TGTGCCAGCAGCTTGGGGACAGGGATCCATGAGCAGTTCTTC. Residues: CASSLGTGIHEQFF.

Here the CDR3 reads CASTPGEGYNEQFF. In nucleotides, the CDR3 is TGTGCCAGCACCCCGGGAGAGGGCTACAATGAGCAGTTCTTC. The V gene is TRBV7-2, the J gene TRBJ2-7, with D possibly being TRBD2 (6 bases). TRBJ2-1 matches the DNA end more closely, so the J call is doubtful. The V gene's germline CDR1 is SGHTA and CDR2 FQGNSA. This CDR3 is 14 amino acids long.

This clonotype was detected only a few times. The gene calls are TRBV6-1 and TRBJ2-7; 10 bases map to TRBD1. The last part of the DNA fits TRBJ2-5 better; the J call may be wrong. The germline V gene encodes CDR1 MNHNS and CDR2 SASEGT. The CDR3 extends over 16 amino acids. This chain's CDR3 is CASSEGTGVLLLTQYF. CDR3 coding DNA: TGTGCCAGCAGTGAGGGGACAGGGGTTCTTTTACTGACCCAGTACTTC.

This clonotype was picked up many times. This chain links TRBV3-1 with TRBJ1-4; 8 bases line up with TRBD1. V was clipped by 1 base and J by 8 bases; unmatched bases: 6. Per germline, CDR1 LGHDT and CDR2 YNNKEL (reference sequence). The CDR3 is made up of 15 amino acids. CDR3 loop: CASSQAHRTGEKLFF. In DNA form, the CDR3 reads TGTGCCAGCAGCCAAGCCCACAGGACAGGGGAAAAACTGTTTTTT. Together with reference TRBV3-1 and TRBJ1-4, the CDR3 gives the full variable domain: DTAVSQTPKYLVTQMGNDKSIKCEQNLGHDTMYWYKQDSKKFLKIMFSYNNKELIINETVPNRFSPKSPDKAHLNLHINSLELGDSAVYFCASSQAHRTGEKLFFGSGTQLSVL.

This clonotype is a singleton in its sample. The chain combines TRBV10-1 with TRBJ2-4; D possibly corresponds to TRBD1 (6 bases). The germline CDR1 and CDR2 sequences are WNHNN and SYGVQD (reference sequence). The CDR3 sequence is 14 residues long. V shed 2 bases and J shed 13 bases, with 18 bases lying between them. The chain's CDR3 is CASSEAGALHEQYF. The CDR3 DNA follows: TGCGCCAGCAGTGAGGCAGGGGCCCTTCATGAGCAGTACTTC.

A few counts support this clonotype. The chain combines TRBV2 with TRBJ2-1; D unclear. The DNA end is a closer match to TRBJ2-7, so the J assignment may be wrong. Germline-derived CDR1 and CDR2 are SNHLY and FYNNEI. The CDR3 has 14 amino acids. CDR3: CASSETQMNYEQYF. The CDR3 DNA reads TGTGCCAGCAGTGAAACGCAGATGAATTACGAGCAGTACTTC.

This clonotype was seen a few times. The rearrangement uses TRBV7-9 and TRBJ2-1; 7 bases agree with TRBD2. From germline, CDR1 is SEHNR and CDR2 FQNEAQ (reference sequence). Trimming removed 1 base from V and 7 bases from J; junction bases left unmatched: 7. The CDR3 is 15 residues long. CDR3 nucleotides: TGTGCCAGCAGCTTAGACGGGGGGTTTGTGAATGAGCAGTTCTTC. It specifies CASSLDGGFVNEQFF.

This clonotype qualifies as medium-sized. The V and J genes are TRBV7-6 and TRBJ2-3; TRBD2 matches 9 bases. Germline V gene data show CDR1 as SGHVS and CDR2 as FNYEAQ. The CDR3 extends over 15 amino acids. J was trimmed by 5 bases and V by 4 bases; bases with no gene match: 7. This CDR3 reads CASSSIAGAIDTQYF. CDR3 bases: TGTGCCAGCAGCTCAATAGCGGGAGCAATAGATACGCAGTATTTT.

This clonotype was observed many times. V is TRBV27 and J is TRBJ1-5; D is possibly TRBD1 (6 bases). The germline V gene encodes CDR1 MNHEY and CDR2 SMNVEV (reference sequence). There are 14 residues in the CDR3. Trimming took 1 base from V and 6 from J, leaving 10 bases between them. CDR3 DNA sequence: TGTGCCAGCAGTTTATTACAGGGCTCTCAGCCCCAGCATTTT. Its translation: CASSLLQGSQPQHF.

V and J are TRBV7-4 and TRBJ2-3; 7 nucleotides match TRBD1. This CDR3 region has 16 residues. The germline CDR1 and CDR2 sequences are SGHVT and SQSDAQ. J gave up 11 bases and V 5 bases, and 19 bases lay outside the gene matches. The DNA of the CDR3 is TGTGCCAGCAGCGAGTTGGACAGGAGGCGCTTGACAGAGCAGTATTTT. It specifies CASSELDRRRLTEQYF.